This TCR beta chain appears in the sequencing data of a study of graft-versus-host responses after intestinal transplantation (dated by TCRdb to the early 2020s). At the level of the whole study: Recipients received multivisceral, liver-intestinal, or isolated intestinal transplants. Anti-thymocyte globulin induction was given to all recipients, followed by maintenance tacrolimus and steroids for 3 to 4 years. After intestinal transplantation, graft-versus-host and host-versus-graft alloreactive T cell clones were followed in the graft, circulation and bone marrow using bulk TCR-beta CDR3 sequencing. Alloreactive clones were identified by sequencing pre-transplant mixed lymphocyte reaction products and comparing these products with unstimulated pre-transplant donor and recipient T cells. The cohort enrolled 20 to 30 intestinal transplant recipients including one retransplant, and a few patients lacking pretransplant specimens were excluded. Donor T cell macrochimerism was defined as a peak of at least 4% donor T cells among recipient peripheral blood mononuclear cells. Samples from three later patients were sequenced in-house on an Illumina MiSeq with MiXCR processing rather than by the commercial service.

What the study reported, not specific to this receptor: The relatively low number and heterogeneity of intestinal transplant patients limited the conclusions. GvH clones were detected in recipient bone marrow, and some appeared earlier in ileal mucosa or blood, consistent with an intestinal mucosal origin. Patients with donor T cell macrochimerism had high GvH to HvG T cell clonal ratios in their allografts. Peak levels of circulating GvH clones were associated with declines in HvG clones early after transplant.

To isolate intraepithelial and lamina propria lymphocytes from graft specimens, dithiothreitol, EDTA incubations and collagenase D digestion were used. Bulk TCR-beta sequencing was performed on serial intestinal graft biopsy specimens collected as late as 600 days after transplant. Points on this clone: Its antigen is not yet known. It has no much larger one-base neighbor in the sample; base qualities were not kept.

The library was produced with the immunoSEQ multiplex PCR assay. High-throughput TCR-beta CDR3 sequencing of genomic DNA from most patients was performed by Adaptive Biotechnologies. In the paper's pipeline: Adaptive's ImmunoSEQ software supplied the TCR sequencing data for more than 15 patients, while MiXCR and VDJtools were used to process a few other patients. CDR3 nucleotide sequences shared between donor and recipient were removed because the origin of such sequences could not be assigned. At least 2-fold expansion over unstimulated cells and a minimum CFSE-low frequency of 0.002% (template counts) or 0.001% (read counts) were required for clones to be classified as alloreactive. Clones detected in sequenced pre-transplant spleen, lymph node, or MLR CFSE-low populations of the donor or recipient were defined as mappable. Cumulative frequency of alloreactive clones was calculated as a percentage of all sequences weighted by copy number. Not all clones reach the TCRdb copy of this immuneACCESS table, which keeps in-frame sequences only. Checked studies attribute under half of the gap to unresolved V genes and leave the rest unexplained. The D gene and trimming were derived from the DNA, and the V and J assignments and clone size from that table. This sample holds 12,000 or so clones; about 80% were observed only once. The ten largest clonotypes hold approximately 4.3% of the sample.

The sample in question was ileum tissue, obtained 142 days after intestinal transplantation. The sequence came from a human patient who received an intestinal transplant, so some T cells may come from the graft donor.

The CDR3 reads as follows: CASRGAIGDEQFF. Here is the DNA: TGTGCCAGCAGGGGGGCGATTGGCGATGAGCAGTTCTTC. The V and J genes are TRBV6-1 and TRBJ2-1, with TRBD1 perhaps the D gene, on 6 matching bases. Taken from cysteine to phenylalanine, the CDR3 has 13 residues. Only the CDR3 region is kept as DNA, spanning 39 bases read in frame from base 1. Relative to germline, V is 6 bases shorter and J is 8 bases shorter, with 14 bases between their ends. According to the germline V gene, CDR1 reads MNHNS and CDR2 reads SASEGT.